The subject of this entry is one T cell receptor beta chain. This record comes from a study of blood T cell repertoires in COVID-19. Whole-study context: Acute-phase and convalescent COVID-19 samples originated in the United States, Italy and Spain. From T cells, B-cell-depleted T cells, or PBMCs came the material, which was cDNA or gDNA.

Authors' methods: Researchers report that nucleated cell counts were estimated from reference gene primer amplification. This table comes from immunoSEQ multiplex PCR, and its TCRdb copy is limited to in-frame clones, with some not included. V, J and clone size reflect that table, while D and trimming were determined from the DNA. The sample lists 90,000 to 120,000 clones; roughly 90% were seen once. Germline V gives CDR1 SGHTA, CDR2 FQGTGA. V lost 5 bases to trimming and J lost 8 bases; unmatched junction nucleotides: 12. This CDR3 contains 15 residues. The V call is TRBV7-3, the J call TRBJ1-2; 9 bases fit TRBD1. The sequenced sample was peripheral blood. The sequence was obtained from a man aged 35 to 55 with active or convalescent COVID-19. The CDR3 loop reads CASSPNTGTGIGYTF. In DNA, the CDR3 is TGTGCCAGCAGCCCCAATACGGGGACAGGGATCGGCTACACCTTC.